Detailed here is one T cell receptor beta chain. It lacks a known antigen. No base qualities exist here, and no much larger clone lies one base off it. The CDR3 has 16 amino acids, counting the end cysteine and phenylalanine. Only the CDR3 region is kept as DNA, spanning 48 bases read in frame from base 1. The V end loses 6 bases and the J end loses 2 bases, and a stretch of 17 bases separates them. CDR1 and CDR2 are read off the germline V gene as MDHEN and SYDVKM. This sample is part of a study of naive and memory T cell subsets (dated by TCRdb to 2017 to 2019). With respect to the entire study: An open-source, UMI-based TCR alpha and beta sequencing pipeline was applied to sorted naive and memory peripheral blood T cell subsets. The functional CMV T cell responses agreed completely with IgG serology results. RNA was DNase-treated and reverse transcribed with TCR constant-region primers, mostly using SuperScript III. The paper as a whole reports these results and caveats: Single alpha or beta chain sequences, rather than paired alpha/beta receptors, were used to define clonotypes. Gini index rose and Shannon and inverse Simpson diversity fell from naive through CM, EM and EMRA in both CD4 and CD8 cells. The abundance of TCRs followed a power law with an exponent that differed between naive and memory subsets yet stayed consistent across the three individuals. The repertoire findings for the naive and memory subsets could not be validated, as no ground truth was available. RNA-based TCR counts may be affected by expression changes linked to T cell activation and differentiation. Following error correction, more than 95% of naive TCR sequences occurred only once, which made naive abundance distributions much steeper than those of memory subsets.

From the second PCR step on, the TCR alpha and beta chain libraries were amplified in separate reactions. CMV status of each donor was established by measuring IFNgamma production from CD4+ T cells after fresh PBMCs were stimulated overnight with CMV viral lysate. CD4 T cells were positively selected with Miltenyi beads, followed by positive selection of CD8 T cells from the CD4-negative fraction. Cells were stained for CD3, CD4, CD8, CD45RA, CD27 and a live/dead dye and were sorted on a BD Aria II into four subsets based on CD45RA and CD27. Effector memory cells were sorted as CD45RA-CD27-, whereas EMRA cells were sorted as CD45RA+CD27-. Blood came from a few healthy volunteers, each fractionated into CD4 and CD8 T cells and then into four differentiation subsets. About 110 ml of peripheral blood was drawn per donor, and PBMC were isolated by Ficoll-Paque PLUS density-gradient centrifugation. The sorted cells were lysed in RLT buffer, after which RNA was extracted using a Qiagen RNeasy kit and kept at -80 degrees C.

Library generation was performed with UMI-ligation and nested PCR. The beta constant-region primer consisted of an equimolar mixture of two oligonucleotides that together covered TRBC1 and TRBC2. Four rounds of PCR, combining the SP2 primer with nested alpha and beta constant-region primers, were used to amplify the ligated cDNA. A single-stranded oligonucleotide carrying the SP2 primer and a 12-nucleotide UMI was ligated to the 3' end of the cDNA by T4 RNA ligase 1. The ligation reaction was incubated at 16°C for roughly 18-24 hours. PCR2 was typically performed as a SYBR Green qPCR and was stopped at a predetermined threshold so that over-amplification was prevented. Every purification after the first one was done using Agencourt AMPure XP magnetic beads. Libraries were quantified by Qubit and checked on a TapeStation, where a main peak was expected near 650 bp. Pooled libraries were sequenced on an Illumina MiSeq with v2 2x251 paired-end kits, typically giving about 0.9-2.1 million reads per sample. Each sample's library went into the pool at roughly 4 nM, and about 4.5-7.5% PhiX was added to help with cluster recognition. Regarding the original processing steps: V and J genes were assigned to Demultiplexor-processed FASTQ reads by Decombinator through tag matching, with a single base-pair mismatch being allowed. Collapsinator relied on UMIs to fix sequencing errors as well as frequency errors caused by PCR heterogeneity. CDR3Translator translated TCRs and extracted CDR3s from the conserved cysteine to the FGXG phenylalanine, flagging non-productive sequences. Gini, Shannon entropy and inverse Simpson indices were calculated on repertoires subsampled to equal numbers of UMI-defined TCRs. Within the linear range, a power law was fitted to clonotype abundance distributions using maximum likelihood. Similar UMI counts, unique TCR numbers and clonal distributions were obtained with the pipeline and with MIGEC on one naive CD8 sample. Repertoires were searched for 7,322 CMV-associated CDR3 sequences compiled from VDJdb and a published dataset. The public reads were quality trimmed at Q25 with fastp and then assembled into clones with MiXCR by TCRdb, keeping productive beta chains. Rows merge per CDR3 protein into single entries with the most common DNA and genes. The V and J calls and clone size come from TCRdb's table, not from the authors' own analysis. This sample has some 30,000 distinct CDR3 sequences in its table, and about 18% of those were observed once. 3% to 3.5% of the sample rests with the top ten.

The chain was built from TRBV28 and TRBJ1-5, and perhaps TRBD1 as D gene, on 5 matching bases. The sample consisted of effector memory CD4+ T cells from blood. The cell subset or site tag for this specimen amounts to: effector memory, CD45RA- CD27-. The clonotype was recovered from a human donor in good health. The CDR3 protein: CASSQYRRVGNQPQHF. The DNA sequence is TGTGCCAGCAGCCAATACAGGAGGGTCGGCAATCAGCCCCAGCATTTT.